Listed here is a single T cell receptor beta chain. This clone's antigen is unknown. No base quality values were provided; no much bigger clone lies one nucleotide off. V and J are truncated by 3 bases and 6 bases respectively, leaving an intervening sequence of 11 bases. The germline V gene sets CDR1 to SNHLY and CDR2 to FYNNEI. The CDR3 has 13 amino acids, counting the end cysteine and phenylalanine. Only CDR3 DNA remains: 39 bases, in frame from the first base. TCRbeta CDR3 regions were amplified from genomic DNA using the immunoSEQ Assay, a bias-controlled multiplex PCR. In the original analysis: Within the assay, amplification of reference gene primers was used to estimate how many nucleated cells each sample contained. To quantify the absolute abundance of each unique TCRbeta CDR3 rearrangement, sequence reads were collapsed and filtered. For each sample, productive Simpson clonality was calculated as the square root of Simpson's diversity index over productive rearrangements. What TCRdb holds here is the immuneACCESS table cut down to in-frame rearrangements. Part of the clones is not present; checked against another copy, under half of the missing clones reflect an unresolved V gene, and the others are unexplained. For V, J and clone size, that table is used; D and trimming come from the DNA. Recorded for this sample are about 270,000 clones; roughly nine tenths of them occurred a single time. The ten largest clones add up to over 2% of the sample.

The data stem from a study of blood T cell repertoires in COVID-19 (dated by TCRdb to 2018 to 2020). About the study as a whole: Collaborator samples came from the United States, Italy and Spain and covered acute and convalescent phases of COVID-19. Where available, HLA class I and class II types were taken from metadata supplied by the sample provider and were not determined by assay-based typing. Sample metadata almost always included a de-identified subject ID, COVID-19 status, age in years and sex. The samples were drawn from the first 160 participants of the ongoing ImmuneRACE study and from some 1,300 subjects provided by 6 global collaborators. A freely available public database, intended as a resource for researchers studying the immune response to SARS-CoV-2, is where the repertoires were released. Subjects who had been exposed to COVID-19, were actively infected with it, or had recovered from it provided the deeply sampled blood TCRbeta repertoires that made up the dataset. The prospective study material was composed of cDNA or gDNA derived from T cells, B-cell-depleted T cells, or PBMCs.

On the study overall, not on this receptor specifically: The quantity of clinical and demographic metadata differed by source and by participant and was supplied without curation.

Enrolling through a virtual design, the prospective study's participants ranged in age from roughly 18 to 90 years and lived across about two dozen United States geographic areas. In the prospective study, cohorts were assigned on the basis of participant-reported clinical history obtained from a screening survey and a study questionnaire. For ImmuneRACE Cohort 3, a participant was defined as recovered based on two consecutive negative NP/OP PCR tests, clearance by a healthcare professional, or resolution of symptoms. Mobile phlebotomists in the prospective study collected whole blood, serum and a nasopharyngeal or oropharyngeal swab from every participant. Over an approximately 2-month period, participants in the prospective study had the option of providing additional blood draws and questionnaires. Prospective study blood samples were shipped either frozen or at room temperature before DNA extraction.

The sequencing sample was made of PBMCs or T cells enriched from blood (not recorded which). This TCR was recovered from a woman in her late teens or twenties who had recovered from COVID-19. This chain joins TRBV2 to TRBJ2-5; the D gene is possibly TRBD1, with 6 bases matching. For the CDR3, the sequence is CASSESRGKTQYF. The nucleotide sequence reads TGTGCCAGCAGTGAGAGTAGGGGGAAGACCCAGTACTTC.